This T cell receptor (beta chain) was identified during a study of OX40 agonist ivuxolimab in advanced cancers. Study at large: At 0.01 to 10 mg/kg, ivuxolimab was administered intravenously to patients every 2 weeks.

TCRdb's table, derived via immunoSEQ multiplex PCR, lists solely in-frame clones and lacks some. Among more than 45,000 clones listed, approximately 86% were seen once. This CDR3 region has 16 residues. The germline V gene encodes CDR1 MNHNY and CDR2 SVGAGI (reference sequence). V trimming: 7 bases; J trimming: 7 bases; junction bases outside the gene matches: 10. V usage is TRBV6-6 and J usage is TRBJ2-1; the match to TRBD2 covers 13 bases. Sequenced here: CD4+ or CD8+ T cells sorted from blood, sampled in a trial of the OX40 agonist ivuxolimab. The receptor comes from an adult with an advanced solid tumor such as melanoma, head and neck, liver or kidney cancer. CDR3 protein: CASTDPGLAGKNEQFF. The CDR3 nucleotides are TGTGCCAGCACTGACCCGGGACTAGCGGGGAAAAATGAGCAGTTCTTC.